These T cell receptor beta chains were read from a single sample in a study of T cells in localized non-small cell lung cancer. The method was immunoSEQ multiplex PCR; TCRdb's version includes in-frame clones alone and lacks a portion of them. The data show about 54,000 clones, around 81% seen once. Here the sequenced sample was peripheral blood, taken before any cancer treatment. Receptor source: a female donor of 60 years or more with stage II squamous cell lung carcinoma. Each CDR3 is given with its conserved first and last residue. D genes are given only for firm matches.

cdr3_aa	cdr3_nt	d_call	v_call	j_call
CASGGTANTEAFF	TGTGCCAGCGGGGGGACGGCCAACACTGAAGCTTTCTTT	NA	TRBV6-6	TRBJ1-1
CASSLTGHNTEAFF	TGTGCCAGCAGCTTAACAGGGCATAACACTGAAGCTTTCTTT	NA	TRBV7-2	TRBJ1-1
CASSRTSGGALGYEQYF	TGTGCCAGCAGCCGTACTAGCGGGGGGGCCTTAGGCTACGAGCAGTACTTC	TRBD2	TRBV7-6	TRBJ2-7
CATSKQGKRGYTF	TGTGCCACCTCGAAACAGGGAAAACGTGGCTACACCTTC	NA	TRBV6-5	TRBJ1-2
CASSYWQAQANEKLFF	TGTGCCAGCAGTTACTGGCAGGCCCAGGCGAATGAAAAACTGTTTTTT	NA	TRBV6-6	TRBJ1-4
CASSPLHGYTF	TGTGCCAGCAGCCCCCTCCATGGCTACACCTTC	NA	TRBV11-2	TRBJ1-2
CASSQDRVTKNIQYF	TGTGCCAGCTCACAAGACAGGGTAACCAAAAACATTCAGTACTTC	TRBD1	TRBV18	TRBJ2-4
CASSLEGDSNQPQHF	TGTGCCAGCAGTTTAGAAGGGGATAGCAATCAGCCCCAGCATTTT	NA	TRBV28	TRBJ1-5
CASSQDPGSSSYEQYF	TGCGCCAGCAGCCAAGATCCGGGCAGTAGCTCCTACGAGCAGTACTTC	NA	TRBV4-1	TRBJ2-7
CASSLAGPDTGELFF	TGTGCCAGCAGCTTAGCCGGCCCGGACACCGGGGAGCTGTTTTTT	NA	TRBV7-9	TRBJ2-2
CASSFRGLNEKLFF	TGTGCCAGCAGTTTTAGGGGCCTTAATGAAAAACTGTTTTTT	NA	TRBV14	TRBJ1-4
CASSLRFESYEQYF	TGTGCCAGCAGCTTACGATTCGAGTCCTACGAGCAGTACTTC	NA	TRBV7-8	TRBJ2-7
CASKGTGGYGYTF	TGTGCCAGCAAAGGGACAGGGGGCTATGGCTACACCTTC	TRBD1	TRBV6-6	TRBJ1-2
CASSTLQGRSTEAFF	TGTGCCAGCAGTACCTTACAGGGACGTAGCACTGAAGCTTTCTTT	NA	TRBV11-2	TRBJ1-1
CASSLESRGAYNEQFF	TGCGCCAGCAGCTTGGAATCGCGGGGGGCATACAATGAGCAGTTCTTC	TRBD2	TRBV5-1	TRBJ2-1
CAISESGSSESPLHF	TGTGCCATCAGTGAGTCAGGGAGCTCGGAGTCACCCCTCCACTTT	NA	TRBV10-3	TRBJ1-6
CASSWGRGQNPYEQYF	TGTGCCAGCAGCTGGGGGAGGGGGCAAAACCCCTACGAGCAGTACTTC	NA	TRBV5-4	TRBJ2-7
CASSYRDKYNEQFF	TGTGCCAGCAGTTACCGGGACAAATACAATGAGCAGTTCTTC	NA	TRBV6-5	TRBJ2-1
CASSFGQSYGYTF	TGTGCCAGCAGCTTTGGACAGTCCTATGGCTACACCTTC	NA	TRBV7-9	TRBJ1-2